These T cell receptor beta chains were read from a single sample in a study of shared clonotypes between healthy human individuals. The data were produced by immunoSEQ multiplex PCR, yet TCRdb's version contains in-frame clones alone and is incomplete. Altogether some 2,400,000 clones are present, nearly 97% being singletons, with the ten largest covering roughly 0.13%. Material for sequencing was naive CD4+ T cells sorted from blood. Source of these receptors: a young man in good health. Both conserved end residues are trimmed from each CDR3. The order of the fields is J gene, V gene, CDR3 protein.

>TRBJ2-1|TRBV7-2
ASSRLSYNEQF
>TRBJ1-2|TRBV5-6
ASRRTGAANRDYT
>TRBJ1-4|TRBV2
ASSEALGGGEKLF
>TRBJ2-1|TRBV7-2
ASSFGGSYNEQF
>TRBJ2-2|TRBV30
AWSVTPTGELF
>TRBJ2-1|TRBV9
ASSVGLAGNYNEQF
>TRBJ1-6|TRBV28
ASSLPGGANNSPLH
>TRBJ2-3|TRBV30
ACRPYTDTQY
>TRBJ1-1|TRBV10-2
ASTRTGENTEAF
>TRBJ2-2|TRBV30
AWSVDRVTNTGELF
>TRBJ2-1|TRBV4-2
ASSQDTGAFYNEQF
>TRBJ2-3|TRBV7-8
ASSRSRERGTDTQY
>TRBJ2-3|TRBV7-9
ASSSPGSPIGDTQY
>TRBJ2-1|TRBV6-5
ASRLAGAANEQF
>TRBJ2-1|TRBV5-1
ASSLESTRSYNEQF
>TRBJ2-7|TRBV7-2
ASSETLAGPLVQY
>TRBJ2-7|TRBV10-2
ASSDSPGSSYEQY
>TRBJ1-4|TRBV19
ASSAQGKTNEKLF
>TRBJ2-3|TRBV10-2
ASSRVGTGTDTQY
>TRBJ2-5|TRBV6-1
ASSDPGDNMKETQY
>TRBJ2-6|TRBV7-8
ASTLGGSSGANVLT
>TRBJ1-1|TRBV27
ASSKNRDILNTEAF
>TRBJ2-1|TRBV6-5
ASSSRGNLYNEQF
>TRBJ1-2|TRBV7-2
ASSPQQTYGYT
>TRBJ1-3|TRBV7-6
ASSLGTASSGNTIY
>TRBJ2-6|TRBV5-1
ASSSRTGGANVLT
>TRBJ1-6|TRBV5-1
ASSFEQAGSSPLH
>TRBJ1-1|TRBV5-6
ASVQGPNTEAF
>TRBJ1-1|TRBV30
AWVTGGTPWSGAF
>TRBJ2-5|TRBV6-1
ASGGPPETQY
>TRBJ2-7|TRBV5-1
ASSFTGDEQY
>TRBJ2-1|TRBV5-1
ASSLEGAGYNEQF
>TRBJ2-7|TRBV6-1
ASTQTGSLSYEQY
>TRBJ1-2|TRBV7-6
ASSSGQGYGYT
>TRBJ1-4|TRBV15
ATSRDQAGITEKLF
>TRBJ1-1|TRBV6-5
ASSYRTRHTEAF
>TRBJ2-1|TRBV18
ASSGSRRNEQF
>TRBJ1-4|TRBV2
ASRKTVVEKLF
>TRBJ1-2|TRBV28
ASRTGTGSNYGYT
>TRBJ1-6|TRBV6-5
ASSYEGVENSPLH
>TRBJ1-5|TRBV30
AWSFPRTPGGSNQPQH
>TRBJ2-7|TRBV9
ASSTTSGSTYEQY
>TRBJ1-1|TRBV5-1
ASSSLTGGSTEAF
>TRBJ2-7|TRBV30
AWSEGIYEQY
>TRBJ2-1|TRBV2
ASSHSLAGHSSYNEQF
>TRBJ2-7|TRBV29-1
STRQGGSEQY
>TRBJ1-6|TRBV6-6
ASSPGQSSYNSPLH
>TRBJ1-2|TRBV30
ACQDNPNYGYT
>TRBJ2-5|TRBV7-9
ASIQYRGGQETQY
>TRBJ2-7|TRBV11-2
ASSFRDRRTYEQY
>TRBJ2-3|TRBV7-2
ASSPRGVFSTDTQY
>TRBJ2-7|TRBV7-2
ASSLAGVVYEQY
>TRBJ1-2|TRBV28
ASSYRNYGYT
>TRBJ2-1|TRBV5-4
ASSLWTLHEQF
>TRBJ2-3|TRBV6-5
ASSYSGGFTDTQY